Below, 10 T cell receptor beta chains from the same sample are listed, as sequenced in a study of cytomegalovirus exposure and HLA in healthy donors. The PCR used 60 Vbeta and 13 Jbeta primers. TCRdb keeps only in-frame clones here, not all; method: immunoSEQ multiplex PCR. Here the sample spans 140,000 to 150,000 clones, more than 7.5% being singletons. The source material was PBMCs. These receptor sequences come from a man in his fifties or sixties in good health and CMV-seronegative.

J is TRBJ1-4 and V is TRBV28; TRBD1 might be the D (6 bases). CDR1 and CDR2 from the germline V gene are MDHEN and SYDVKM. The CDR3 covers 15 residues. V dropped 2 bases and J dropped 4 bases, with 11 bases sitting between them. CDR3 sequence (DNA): TGTGCCAGCAGTTTAACTGGGGGCCTTAATGAAAAACTGTTTTTT. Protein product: CASSLTGGLNEKLFF.

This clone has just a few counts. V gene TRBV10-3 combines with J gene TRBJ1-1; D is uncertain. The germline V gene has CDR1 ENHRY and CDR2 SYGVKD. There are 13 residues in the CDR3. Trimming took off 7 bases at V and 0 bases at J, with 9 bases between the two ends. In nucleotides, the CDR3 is TGTGCCATCACTGCCAGCGTGAACACTGAAGCTTTCTTT. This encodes CAITASVNTEAFF.

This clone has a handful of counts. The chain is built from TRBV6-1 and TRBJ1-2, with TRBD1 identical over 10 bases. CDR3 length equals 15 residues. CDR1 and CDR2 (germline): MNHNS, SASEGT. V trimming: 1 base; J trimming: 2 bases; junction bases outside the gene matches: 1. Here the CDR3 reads CASSEVGQGNYGYTF. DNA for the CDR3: TGTGCCAGCAGTGAAGTGGGACAGGGGAACTATGGCTACACCTTC.

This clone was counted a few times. In DNA, the CDR3 is TGTGCCAGCAGGTCAACTCGAGGTACGCAGTATTTT. As protein: CASRSTRGTQYF. The rearrangement uses TRBV27 and TRBJ2-3, with D uncertain. The CDR3 runs to 12 residues. CDR1 MNHEY and CDR2 SMNVEV come from the germline V gene (reference sequence). Trimming cost V 6 bases and J 8 bases, with 12 bases left between them.

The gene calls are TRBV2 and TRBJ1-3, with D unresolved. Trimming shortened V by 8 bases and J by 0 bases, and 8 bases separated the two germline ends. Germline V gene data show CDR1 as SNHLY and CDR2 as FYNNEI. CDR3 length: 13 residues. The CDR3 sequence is CASATISGNTIYF. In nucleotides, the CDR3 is TGTGCCAGCGCCACAATCTCTGGAAACACCATATATTTT.

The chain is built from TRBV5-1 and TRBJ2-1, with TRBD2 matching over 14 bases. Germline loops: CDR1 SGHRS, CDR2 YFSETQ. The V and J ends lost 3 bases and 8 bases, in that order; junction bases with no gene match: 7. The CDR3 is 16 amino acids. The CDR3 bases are TGCGCCAGCAGCTGGGGACTAGCGGGAGCCTGGGATGAGCAGTTCTTC. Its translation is CASSWGLAGAWDEQFF.

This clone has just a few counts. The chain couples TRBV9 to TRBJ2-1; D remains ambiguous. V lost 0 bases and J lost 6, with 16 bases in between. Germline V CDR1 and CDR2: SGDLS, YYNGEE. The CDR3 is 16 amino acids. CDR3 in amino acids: CASSVASQEWSNEQFF. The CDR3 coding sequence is TGTGCCAGCAGCGTAGCGTCCCAAGAGTGGTCCAATGAGCAGTTCTTC.

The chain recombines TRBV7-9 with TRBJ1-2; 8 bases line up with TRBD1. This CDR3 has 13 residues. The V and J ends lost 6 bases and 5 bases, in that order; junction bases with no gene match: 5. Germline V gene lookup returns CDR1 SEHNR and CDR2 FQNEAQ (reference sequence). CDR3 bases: TGTGCCAGCAGACAGGGGGTAGATTATGGCTACACCTTC. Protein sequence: CASRQGVDYGYTF.

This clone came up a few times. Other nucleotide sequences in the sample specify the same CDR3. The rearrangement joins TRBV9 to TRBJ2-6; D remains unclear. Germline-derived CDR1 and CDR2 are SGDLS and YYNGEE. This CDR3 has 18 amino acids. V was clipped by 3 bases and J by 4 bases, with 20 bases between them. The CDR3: CASSERRGRVTGANVLTF. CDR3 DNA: TGTGCCAGCAGCGAGAGGAGAGGCAGAGTAACGGGGGCCAACGTCCTGACTTTC.

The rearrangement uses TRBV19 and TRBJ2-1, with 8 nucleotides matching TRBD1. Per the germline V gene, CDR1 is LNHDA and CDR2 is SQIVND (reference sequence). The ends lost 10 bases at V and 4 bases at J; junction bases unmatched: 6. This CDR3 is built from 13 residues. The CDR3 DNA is TGTGCCACTTCAGGACAGGGATACAATGAGCAGTTCTTC. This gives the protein CATSGQGYNEQFF.